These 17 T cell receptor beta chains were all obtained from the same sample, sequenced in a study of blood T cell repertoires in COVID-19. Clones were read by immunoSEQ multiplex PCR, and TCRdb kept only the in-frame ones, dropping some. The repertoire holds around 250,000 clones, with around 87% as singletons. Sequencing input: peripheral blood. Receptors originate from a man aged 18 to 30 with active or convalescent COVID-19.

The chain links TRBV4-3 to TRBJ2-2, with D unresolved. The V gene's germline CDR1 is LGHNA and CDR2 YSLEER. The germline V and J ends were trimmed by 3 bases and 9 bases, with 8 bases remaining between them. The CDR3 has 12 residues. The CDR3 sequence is CASSQTRRELFF. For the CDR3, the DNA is TGCGCCAGCAGCCAGACACGGAGGGAGCTGTTTTTT.

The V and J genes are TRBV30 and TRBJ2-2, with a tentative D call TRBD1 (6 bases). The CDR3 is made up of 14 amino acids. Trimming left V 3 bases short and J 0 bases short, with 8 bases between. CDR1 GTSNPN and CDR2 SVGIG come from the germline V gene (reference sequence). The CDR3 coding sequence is TGTGCCTGGAGGGACAGCGCGAACACCGGGGAGCTGTTTTTT. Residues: CAWRDSANTGELFF. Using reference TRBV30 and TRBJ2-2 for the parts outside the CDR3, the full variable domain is SQTIHQWPATLVQPVGSPLSLECTVEGTSNPNLYWYRQAAGRGLQLLFYSVGIGQISSEVPQNLSASRPQDRQFILSSKKLLLSDSGFYLCAWRDSANTGELFFGEGSRLTVL.

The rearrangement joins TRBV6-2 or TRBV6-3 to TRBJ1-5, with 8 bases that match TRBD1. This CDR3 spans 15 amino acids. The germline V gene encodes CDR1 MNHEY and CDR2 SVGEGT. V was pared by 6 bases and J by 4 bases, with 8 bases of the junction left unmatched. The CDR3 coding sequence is TGTGCCAGCAGCTTGGGACAGGCCTCGAATCAGCCCCAGCATTTT. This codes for CASSLGQASNQPQHF.

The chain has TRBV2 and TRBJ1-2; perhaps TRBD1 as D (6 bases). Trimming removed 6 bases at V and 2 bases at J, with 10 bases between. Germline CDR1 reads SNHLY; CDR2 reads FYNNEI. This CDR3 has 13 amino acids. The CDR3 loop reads CASRQGLNYGYTF. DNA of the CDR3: TGTGCCAGCAGACAGGGTCTGAACTATGGCTACACCTTC.

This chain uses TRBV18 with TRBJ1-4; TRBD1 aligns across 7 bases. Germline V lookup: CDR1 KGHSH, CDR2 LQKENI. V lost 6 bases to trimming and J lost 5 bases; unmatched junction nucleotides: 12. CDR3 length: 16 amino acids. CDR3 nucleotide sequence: TGTGCCAGCTCGCCCCGGACCGGGACAGACAATGAAAAACTGTTTTTT. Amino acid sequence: CASSPRTGTDNEKLFF.

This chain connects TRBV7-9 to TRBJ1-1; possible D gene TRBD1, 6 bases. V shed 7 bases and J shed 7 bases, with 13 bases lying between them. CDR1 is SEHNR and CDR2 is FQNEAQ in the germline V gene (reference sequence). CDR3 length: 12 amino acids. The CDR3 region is CASTDSDIEAFF. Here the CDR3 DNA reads TGTGCCAGCACGGACAGCGATATTGAAGCTTTCTTT.

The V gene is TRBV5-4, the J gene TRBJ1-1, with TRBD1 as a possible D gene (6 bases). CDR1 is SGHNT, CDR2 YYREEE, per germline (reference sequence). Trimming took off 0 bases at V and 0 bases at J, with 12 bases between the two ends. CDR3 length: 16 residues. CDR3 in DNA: TGTGCCAGCAGCTTGGCGACAGGCCTTATGAACACTGAAGCTTTCTTT. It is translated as CASSLATGLMNTEAFF.

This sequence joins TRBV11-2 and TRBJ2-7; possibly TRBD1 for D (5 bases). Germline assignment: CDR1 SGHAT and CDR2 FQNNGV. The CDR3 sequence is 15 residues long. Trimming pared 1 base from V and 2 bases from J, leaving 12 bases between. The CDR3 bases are TGTGCCAGCAGCTTAGTTCGTGACAGCGCCTACGAGCAGTACTTC. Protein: CASSLVRDSAYEQYF.

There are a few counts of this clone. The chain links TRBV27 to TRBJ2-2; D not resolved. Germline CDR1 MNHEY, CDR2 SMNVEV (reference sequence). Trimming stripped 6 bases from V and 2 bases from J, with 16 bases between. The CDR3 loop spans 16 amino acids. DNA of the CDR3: TGTGCCAGCAGCTCCCCCTTTTCACAAAACACCGGGGAGCTGTTTTTT. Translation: CASSSPFSQNTGELFF.

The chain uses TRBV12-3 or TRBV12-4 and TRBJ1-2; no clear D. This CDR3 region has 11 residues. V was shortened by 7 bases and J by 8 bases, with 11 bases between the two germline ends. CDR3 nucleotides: TGTGCCAGCACCTTGGGCCGAGGCTACACCTTC. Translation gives CASTLGRGYTF.

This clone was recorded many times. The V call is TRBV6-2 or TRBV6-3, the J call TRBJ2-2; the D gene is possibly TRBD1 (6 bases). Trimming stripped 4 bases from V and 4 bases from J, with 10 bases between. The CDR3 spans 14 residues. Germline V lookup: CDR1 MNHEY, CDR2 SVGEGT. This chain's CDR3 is CASSSTGFTGELFF. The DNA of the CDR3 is TGTGCCAGCAGTTCAACAGGGTTCACCGGGGAGCTGTTTTTT.

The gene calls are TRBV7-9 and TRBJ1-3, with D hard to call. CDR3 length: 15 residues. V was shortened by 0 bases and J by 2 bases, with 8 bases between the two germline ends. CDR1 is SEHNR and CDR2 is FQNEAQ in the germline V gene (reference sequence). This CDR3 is CASSLAAGAGNTIYF. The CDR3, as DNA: TGTGCCAGCAGCTTAGCCGCCGGGGCTGGAAACACCATATATTTT.

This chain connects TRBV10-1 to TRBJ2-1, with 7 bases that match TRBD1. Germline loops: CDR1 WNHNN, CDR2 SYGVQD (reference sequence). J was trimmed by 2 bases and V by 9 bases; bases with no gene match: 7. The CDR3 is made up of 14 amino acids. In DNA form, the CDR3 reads TGCGCCAGTTCACCGGGACAGACCTACAATGAGCAGTTCTTC. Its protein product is CASSPGQTYNEQFF.

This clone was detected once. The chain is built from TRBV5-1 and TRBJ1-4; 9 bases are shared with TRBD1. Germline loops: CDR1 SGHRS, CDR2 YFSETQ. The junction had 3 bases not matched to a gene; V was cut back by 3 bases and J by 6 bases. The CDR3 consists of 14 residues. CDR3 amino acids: CASSWGQGHEKLFF. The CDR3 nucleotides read TGCGCCAGCAGCTGGGGACAGGGACATGAAAAACTGTTTTTT.

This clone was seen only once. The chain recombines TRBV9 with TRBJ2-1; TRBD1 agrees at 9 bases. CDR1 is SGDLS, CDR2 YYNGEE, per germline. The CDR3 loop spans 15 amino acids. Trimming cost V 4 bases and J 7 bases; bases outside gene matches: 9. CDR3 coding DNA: TGTGCCAGCAGCTTACGGACAGGGGTGGGGAATGAGCAGTTCTTC. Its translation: CASSLRTGVGNEQFF.

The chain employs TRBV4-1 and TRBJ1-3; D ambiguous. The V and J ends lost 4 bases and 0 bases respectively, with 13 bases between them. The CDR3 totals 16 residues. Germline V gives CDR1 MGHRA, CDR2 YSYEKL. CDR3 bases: TGCGCCAGCAGCCCCGGACTACGTGACTCTGGAAACACCATATATTTT. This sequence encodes CASSPGLRDSGNTIYF.

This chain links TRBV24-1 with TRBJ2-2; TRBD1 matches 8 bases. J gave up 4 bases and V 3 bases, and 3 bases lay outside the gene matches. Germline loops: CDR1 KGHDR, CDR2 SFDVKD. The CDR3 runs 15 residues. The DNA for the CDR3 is TGTGCCACCAGTGATCCCCAGGGGGCCACCGGGGAGCTGTTTTTT. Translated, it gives CATSDPQGATGELFF.